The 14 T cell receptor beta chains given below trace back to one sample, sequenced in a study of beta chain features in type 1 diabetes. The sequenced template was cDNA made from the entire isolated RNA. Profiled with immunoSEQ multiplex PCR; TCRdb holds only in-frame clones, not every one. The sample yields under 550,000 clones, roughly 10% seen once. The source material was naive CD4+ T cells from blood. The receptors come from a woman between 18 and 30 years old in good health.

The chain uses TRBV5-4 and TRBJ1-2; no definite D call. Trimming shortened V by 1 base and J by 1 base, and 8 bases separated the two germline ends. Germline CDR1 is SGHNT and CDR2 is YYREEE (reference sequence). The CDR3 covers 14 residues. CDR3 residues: CASSLRGSNYGYTF. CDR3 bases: TGTGCCAGCAGCTTGCGAGGGAGTAACTATGGCTACACCTTC.

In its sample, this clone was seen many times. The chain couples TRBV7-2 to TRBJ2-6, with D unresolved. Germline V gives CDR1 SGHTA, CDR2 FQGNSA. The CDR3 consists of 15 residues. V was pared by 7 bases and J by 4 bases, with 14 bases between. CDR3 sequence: CASKIWFGGANVLTF. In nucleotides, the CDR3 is TGTGCCAGCAAGATTTGGTTTGGCGGGGCCAACGTCCTGACTTTC.

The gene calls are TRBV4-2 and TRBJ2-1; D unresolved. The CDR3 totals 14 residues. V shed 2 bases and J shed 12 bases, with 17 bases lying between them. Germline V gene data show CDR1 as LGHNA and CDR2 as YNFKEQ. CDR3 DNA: TGTGCCAGCAGCCAAACCCCTCAGCCCAGCACGCAGTTCTTC. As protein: CASSQTPQPSTQFF.

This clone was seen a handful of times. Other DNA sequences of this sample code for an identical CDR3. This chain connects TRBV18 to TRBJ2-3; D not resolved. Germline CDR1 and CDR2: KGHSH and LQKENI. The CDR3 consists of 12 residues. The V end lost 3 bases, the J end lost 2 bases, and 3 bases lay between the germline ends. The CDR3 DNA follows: TGTGCCAGCTCACCGGACACAGATACGCAGTATTTT. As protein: CASSPDTDTQYF.

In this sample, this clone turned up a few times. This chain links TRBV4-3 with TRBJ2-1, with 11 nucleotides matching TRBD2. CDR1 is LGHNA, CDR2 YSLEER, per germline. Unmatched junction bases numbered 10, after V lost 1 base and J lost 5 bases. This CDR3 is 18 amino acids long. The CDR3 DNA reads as TGCGCCAGCAGCCAAGCTCGTCAACTAGCGGGGGCCGACAATGAGCAGTTCTTC. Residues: CASSQARQLAGADNEQFF.

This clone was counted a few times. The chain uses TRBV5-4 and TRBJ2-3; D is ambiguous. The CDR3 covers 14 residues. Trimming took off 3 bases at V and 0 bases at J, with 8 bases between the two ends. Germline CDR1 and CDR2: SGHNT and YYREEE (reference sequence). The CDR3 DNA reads TGTGCCAGCAGCTCGCCATCTAGCACAGATACGCAGTATTTT. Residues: CASSSPSSTDTQYF.

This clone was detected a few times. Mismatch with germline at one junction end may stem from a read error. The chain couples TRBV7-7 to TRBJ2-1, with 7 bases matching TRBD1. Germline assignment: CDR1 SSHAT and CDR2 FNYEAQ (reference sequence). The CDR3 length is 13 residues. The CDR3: CASSLGQYNEQFF. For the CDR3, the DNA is TGTGCTAGCAGCTTGGGACAGTACAATGAGCAGTTCTTC. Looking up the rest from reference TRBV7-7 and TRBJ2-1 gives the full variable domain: GAGVSQSPRYKVTKRGQDVTLRCDPISSHATLYWYQQALGQGPEFLTYFNYEAQPDKSGLPSDRFSAERPEGSISTLTIQRTEQRDSAMYRCASSLGQYNEQFFGPGTRLTVL.

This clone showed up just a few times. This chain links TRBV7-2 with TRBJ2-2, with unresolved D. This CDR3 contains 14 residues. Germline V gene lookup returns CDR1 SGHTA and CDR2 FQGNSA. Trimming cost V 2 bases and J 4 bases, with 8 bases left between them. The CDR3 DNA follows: TGTGCCAGCAGCTTATATTCTCGCACCGGGGAGCTGTTTTTT. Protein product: CASSLYSRTGELFF.

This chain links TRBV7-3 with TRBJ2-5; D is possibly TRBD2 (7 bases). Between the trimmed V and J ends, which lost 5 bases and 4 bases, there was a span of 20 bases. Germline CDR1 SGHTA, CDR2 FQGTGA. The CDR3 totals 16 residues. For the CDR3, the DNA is TGTGCCAGCAGCCCCGGTCGGGGGGCTAAGGGAGAGACCCAGTACTTC. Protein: CASSPGRGAKGETQYF.

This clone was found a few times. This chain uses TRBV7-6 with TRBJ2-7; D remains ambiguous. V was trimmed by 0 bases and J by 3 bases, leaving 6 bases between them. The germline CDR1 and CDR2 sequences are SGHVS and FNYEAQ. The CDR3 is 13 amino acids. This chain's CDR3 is CASSLALGYEQYV. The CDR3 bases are TGTGCCAGCAGCTTAGCGCTCGGCTACGAGCAGTACGTC.

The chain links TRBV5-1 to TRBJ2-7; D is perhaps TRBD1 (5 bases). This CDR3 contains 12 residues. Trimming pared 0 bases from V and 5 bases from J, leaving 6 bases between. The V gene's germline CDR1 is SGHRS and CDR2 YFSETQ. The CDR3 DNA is TGCGCCAGCAGCTTGGGCAGGGACGAGCAGTACTTC. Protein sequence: CASSLGRDEQYF.

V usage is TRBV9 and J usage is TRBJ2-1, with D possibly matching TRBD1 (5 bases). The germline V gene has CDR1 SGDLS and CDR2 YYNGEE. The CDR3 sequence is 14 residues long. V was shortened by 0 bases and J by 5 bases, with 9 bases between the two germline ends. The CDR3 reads CASSVVTANNEQFF. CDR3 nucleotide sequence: TGTGCCAGCAGCGTAGTGACAGCCAACAATGAGCAGTTCTTC.

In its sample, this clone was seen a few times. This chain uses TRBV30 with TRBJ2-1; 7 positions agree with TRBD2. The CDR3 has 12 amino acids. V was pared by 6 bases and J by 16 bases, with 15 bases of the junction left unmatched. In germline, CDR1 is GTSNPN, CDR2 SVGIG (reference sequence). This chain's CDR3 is CACHGPGLLRFF. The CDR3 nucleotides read TGTGCCTGCCACGGTCCGGGACTACTTCGATTCTTC.

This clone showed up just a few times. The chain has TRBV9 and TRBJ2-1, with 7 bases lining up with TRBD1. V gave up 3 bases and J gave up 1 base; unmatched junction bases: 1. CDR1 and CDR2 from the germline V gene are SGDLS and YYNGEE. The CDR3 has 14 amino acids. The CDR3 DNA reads TGTGCCAGCAGCGCGGGACAGTCCTACAATGAGCAGTTCTTC. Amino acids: CASSAGQSYNEQFF.